This record concerns one T cell receptor (beta chain) sequence. It has no known antigen specificity. Nothing much larger sits one base from this clone, and base qualities are not available. This entry belongs to a study of shared clonotypes between healthy human individuals (dated by TCRdb to between 2020 and 2021). For the study in its entirety: Three men and a couple of women, aged 18 to 49 years, made up the cohort. Different laboratories and diverse techniques were used to prepare libraries and sequence TCR repertoires, to increase sequencing depth and limit assay-specific biases. For each donor, CD4 naive and CD4 memory were each given three plates, CD8 naive was given two plates, and CD8 memory was given one plate. To estimate repertoire size and how much clonotype sharing occurs between individuals, the study deeply sequenced the blood TCR repertoires of five healthy adults. Each donor's leukapheresis produced roughly between about 0.8 and 10 billion PBMCs. Overall study outcomes, separate from this receptor: The genetic and exposure-history diversity represented was limited by the small number of donors. Sampling was restricted to blood, and TCR repertoires in tissue are likely to differ from TCR repertoires in blood. Approximately 4.8% of naive CD4, roughly 3.6% of naive CD8, about 2.1% of memory CD4, and around 0.42% of memory CD8 clonotypes were shared across several donors. Based on pairwise subsampling, the degree of clonotype sharing among donors was expected to be affected by sequencing depth. Clonotypes shared by all four sorted-subset donors showed higher generation probabilities than non-shared clonotypes. Naive subsets generally had larger estimated clonotype richness than memory subsets did. Even with the large sequencing depth, rarefaction of the sorted-subset datasets indicated that sequencing was incomplete.

Using the deep immunoSEQ assay, TCR CDR3 regions were amplified from genomic DNA by multiplex PCR. Extracted genomic DNA from each cell subset was spread evenly across all wells of several immunoSEQ 96-well plates, with each plate serving as a replicate. For sorted subsets, approximately 190 ng genomic DNA, equal to 25,000 to 35,000 T cell genomes, was loaded into each replicate PCR. Purified libraries were measured with a Qubit 3.0 fluorometer, size-checked on a Bioanalyzer 2100, and measured again with the KAPA Library Quantification kit. Each immunoSEQ 96-well plate was sequenced on its own single-read 150-cycle Illumina NextSeq 550 flow cell. Processing in the source paper ran as follows. Because the immunoSEQ output included only junctional sequences and no quality scores, the filtering could not be the same as the filtering used for full-length reads. To assign V/J genes and CDR3, sequences were annotated against IMGT germline references using PyIR, a Python wrapper for IgBLAST v1.9. Reads with weak V/J assignments (E-value above 1e-6), missing CDR3, stop codons, out-of-frame junctions, or ambiguous translated residues were removed. V3J clonotypes were defined as sequences sharing an identical inferred V gene, J gene, and CDR3 amino acid sequence. Percentage overlap between repertoires was calculated by dividing the number of shared unique clonotypes by the size of the smaller repertoire. Three approaches were used to assess repertoire richness: RTK rarefaction, the Chao1 estimator, and Recon v2.1 estimates of unobserved clonotypes. Generation probabilities for all TCRbeta clonotypes obtained by the gDNA method from a handful of donors were computed using OLGA. TCRdb mirrors the immuneACCESS table, restricted to in-frame sequences. Some clones are absent from its copies; in checked studies, under half trace to an unresolved V gene, and the reason for the others is unknown. V, J and clone size derive from that table, while D and trimming were established from the DNA sequence. For this sample there are 2 million to 2.5 million clones; approximately 95% appear just once. The biggest ten clones account for about 0.37% of the sample.

The donors were healthy, HIV-negative adults who had no recently reported acute infections or vaccinations. Every donor was a Caucasian adult living in Nashville, Tennessee, USA. CD4+ T cells were enriched by magnetic negative selection; naive cells were then positively selected on CD45RA, and the negative fraction formed the memory subset. Blood was obtained by leukapheresis, after which PBMCs were separated by Ficoll-Histopaque density gradient centrifugation and cryopreserved in liquid nitrogen vapor phase. Analytical flow cytometry was used to check the purity and quantity of every magnetically sorted T cell population. Genomic DNA was isolated from each sorted fraction and quantified by UV absorbance on a Nanodrop 2000c. The TCR originated in a man aged 18 to 29 in good health. Some clones in this sample may be carry-over from other donors' samples. Input material: naive CD4+ T cells from PBMCs. Taken with the paper, the label for cell subset or site translates to: CD45RA+ positively selected.

The CDR3 sequence is CSVEGGFGYTF. The sequenced DNA: TGCAGCGTTGAGGGGGGTTTTGGCTACACCTTC. The chain joins TRBV29-1 to TRBJ1-2; TRBD1 is a possible D gene, resting on 5 matching bases. The junction carries 9 bases between V and J, which are trimmed by 3 bases and 7 bases respectively. The CDR3 covers 11 residues, taking in both the cysteine and the phenylalanine. Only the CDR3 part of the read is kept: 33 bases, read in frame from the first base. CDR1 and CDR2, looked up from the germline V gene, are SQVTM and ANQGSEA.